The rows below give T cell receptor beta chains drawn from one sample of a study of identical twins. Using its own MiXCR run on the 5' RACE reads, TCRdb lists one record per CDR3 protein. The top ten clones hold roughly 4% of a sample with some 690,000 distinct CDR3 sequences, approximately 21% of them seen once. The same data also contributed to another study, on T cells expressing NK-cell markers.

The sample was PBMCs. The receptor set was obtained from a woman between 18 and 29 years old in good health. The CDR3 runs from the conserved cysteine through the conserved F or W. Fields, in order: J gene, D gene, clone size, V gene, CDR3 DNA, CDR3 protein. A D gene is named only where the DNA matches it firmly. Clone size is not always given. Where it is, it says once, few, many or a class for expanded clones.

>TRBJ2-7|.|.|TRBV7-2
TGTGCCAGCAGCTTAGCCCCTGGGCAGTCCTACGAGCAGTACTTC
CASSLAPGQSYEQYF
>TRBJ2-5|.|.|TRBV20-1
TGCCTATACCAAAGAGGGGAGACCCAGTACTTC
CLYQRGETQYF
>TRBJ2-4|.|.|TRBV7-2
TGTGCCAGCAGCCTCGATCTAGAAAACATTCAGTACTTC
CASSLDLENIQYF
>TRBJ2-2|.|many|TRBV29-1
TGCAGCGTACCCGGGGGCTCGGGAACCGGGGAGCTGTTTTTT
CSVPGGSGTGELFF
>TRBJ2-2|TRBD2|.|TRBV20-1
TGCAGTGCTAAGAAGCGGGGTACGAACACCGGGGAGCTGTTTTTT
CSAKKRGTNTGELFF
>TRBJ2-2|.|many|TRBV6-5
TGTGCCAGCAGTTACCTGGGACACAACACCGGGGAGCTGTTTTTT
CASSYLGHNTGELFF
>TRBJ2-7|TRBD1|many|TRBV5-6
TGTGCCAGCAGGACCGGGACAGGCTCCTACGAGCAGTACTTC
CASRTGTGSYEQYF
>TRBJ2-7|TRBD1|many|TRBV20-1
TGCAGTGCCAGGGGACAGGGGTACGAGCAGTACTTC
CSARGQGYEQYF
>TRBJ2-7|TRBD1|.|TRBV7-2
TGTGCCAGCAGCACCCGGACAGGGATGAGTTACGAGCAGTACTTC
CASSTRTGMSYEQYF
>TRBJ2-7|.|.|TRBV4-3
TGCGCCAGCAGCCAAGATCGGTGGTACGAGCAGTACTTC
CASSQDRWYEQYF
>TRBJ2-1|.|few|TRBV12-3/TRBV12-4
TGTGCCAGCGGGTACAGCCAAGTAAATGAGCAGTTCTTC
CASGYSQVNEQFF
>TRBJ1-4|.|.|TRBV20-1
TGCAGTGCCCTTGGACGTGATGAAAAACTGTTTTTT
CSALGRDEKLFF
>TRBJ2-1|.|.|TRBV28
TGTGCCAGCAGTCCCCCCTTCTACAATGAGCAGTTCTTC
CASSPPFYNEQFF
>TRBJ2-1|.|few|TRBV20-1
TGCAGTGCTAGAGTCGGGCGCAGTCTGGGTGAGCAGTTCTTC
CSARVGRSLGEQFF
>TRBJ1-5|TRBD1|many|TRBV7-8
TGTGCCAGCAGCTTAGTGTCAGGGGGCCTTCAGCCCCAGCATTTT
CASSLVSGGLQPQHF
>TRBJ1-2|.|.|TRBV10-3
TGTGCCATCAGTGAGTCGATTGTGTCGGGCTACACCTTC
CAISESIVSGYTF
>TRBJ2-1|.|once|TRBV7-9
TGTGCCAGCAGCTCCAGCCTCGGACTGAGGTGGGGTGAGCAGTTCTTC
CASSSSLGLRWGEQFF